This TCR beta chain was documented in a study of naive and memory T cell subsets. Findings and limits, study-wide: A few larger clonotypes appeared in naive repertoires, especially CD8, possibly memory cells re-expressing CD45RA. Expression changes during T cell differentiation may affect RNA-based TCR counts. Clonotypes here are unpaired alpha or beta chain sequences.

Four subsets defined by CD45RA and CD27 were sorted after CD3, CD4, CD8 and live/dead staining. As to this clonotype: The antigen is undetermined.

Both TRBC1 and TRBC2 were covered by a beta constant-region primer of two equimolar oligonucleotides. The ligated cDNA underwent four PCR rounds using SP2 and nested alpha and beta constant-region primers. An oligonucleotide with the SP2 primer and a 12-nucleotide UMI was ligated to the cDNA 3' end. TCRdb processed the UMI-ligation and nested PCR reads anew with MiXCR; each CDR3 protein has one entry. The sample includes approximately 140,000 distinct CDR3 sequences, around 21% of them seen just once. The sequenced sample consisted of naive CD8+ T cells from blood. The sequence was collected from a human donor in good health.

The CDR3 nucleotides read TGTGCCAGCGGGTTCCCGGGTGAGCAGTACTTC. It is translated as CASGFPGEQYF. J is TRBJ2-7 and V is TRBV5-6; D gene unclear. Trimming pared 7 bases from V and 7 bases from J, leaving 12 bases between. The CDR3 runs 11 residues. Germline loops: CDR1 SGHDT, CDR2 YYEEEE.